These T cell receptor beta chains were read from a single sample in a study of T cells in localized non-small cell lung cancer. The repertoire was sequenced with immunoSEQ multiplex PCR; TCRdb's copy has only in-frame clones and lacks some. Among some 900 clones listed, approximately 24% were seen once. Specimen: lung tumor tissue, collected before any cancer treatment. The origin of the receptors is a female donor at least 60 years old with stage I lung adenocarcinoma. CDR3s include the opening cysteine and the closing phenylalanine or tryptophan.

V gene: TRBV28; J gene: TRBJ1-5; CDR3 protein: CASSLIYQPQHF
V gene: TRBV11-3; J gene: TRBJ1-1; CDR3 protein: CASSRDSLNTEAFF
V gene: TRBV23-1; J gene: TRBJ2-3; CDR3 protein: CASSRERGDTQYF
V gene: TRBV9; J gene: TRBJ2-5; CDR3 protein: CASSVSYFQETQYF
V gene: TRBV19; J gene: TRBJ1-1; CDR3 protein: CASTSSHRTSGEAFF
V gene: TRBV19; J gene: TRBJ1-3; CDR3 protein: CASSMPLWGERNTIYF
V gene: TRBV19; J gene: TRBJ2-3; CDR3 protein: CASSRASTDTQYF
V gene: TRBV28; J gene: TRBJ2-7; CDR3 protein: CASSLSQGASEQYF
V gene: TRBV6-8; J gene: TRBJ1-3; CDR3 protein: CASKPGVAGNTIYF
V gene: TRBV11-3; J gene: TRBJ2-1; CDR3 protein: CASSLQFPAINEQFF
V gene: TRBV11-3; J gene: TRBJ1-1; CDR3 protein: CASSSSSQGYTEAFF
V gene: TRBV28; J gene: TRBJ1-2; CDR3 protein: CASSSSQGVTGGYTF
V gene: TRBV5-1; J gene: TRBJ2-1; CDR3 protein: CASSLEVAGGPDNEQFF
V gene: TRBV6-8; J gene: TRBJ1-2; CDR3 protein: CASSYPGQGEDGYTF
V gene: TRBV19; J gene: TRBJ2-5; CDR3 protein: CASSIGGAQETQYF
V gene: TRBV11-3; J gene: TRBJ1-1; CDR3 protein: CASSPGQGNTEAFF
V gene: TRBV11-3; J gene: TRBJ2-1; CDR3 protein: CASSLRGPGQGIDNEQFF
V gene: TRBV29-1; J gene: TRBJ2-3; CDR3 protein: CSVVQFGERGPDTQYF
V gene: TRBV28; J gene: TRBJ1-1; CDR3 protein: CAGIRGGGTEAFF
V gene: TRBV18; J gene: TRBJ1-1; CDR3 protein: CASSPVTGGSEAFF
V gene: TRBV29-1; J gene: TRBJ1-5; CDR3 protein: CSAATGEQPQHF
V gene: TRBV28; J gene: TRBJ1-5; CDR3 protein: CASSKGNSNQPQHF
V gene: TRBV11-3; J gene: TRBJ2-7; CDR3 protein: CASSSINTGTRQYF
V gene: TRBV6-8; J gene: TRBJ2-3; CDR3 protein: CAISGQGGNTDTQYF
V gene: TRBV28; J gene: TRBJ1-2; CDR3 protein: CASSLAQGAFDYGYTF
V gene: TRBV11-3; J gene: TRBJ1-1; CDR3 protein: CASSFGGGANTEAFF
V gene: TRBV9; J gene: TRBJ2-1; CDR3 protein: CASSPGGYNEQFF
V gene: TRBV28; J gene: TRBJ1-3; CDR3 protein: CASSSSSGNTIYF
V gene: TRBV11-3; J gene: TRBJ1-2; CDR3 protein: CASSSGTGHYGYTF
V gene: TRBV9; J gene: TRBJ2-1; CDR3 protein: CASSERAASSYNEQFF
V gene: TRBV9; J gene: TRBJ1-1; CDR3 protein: CASSPITGLTEAFF
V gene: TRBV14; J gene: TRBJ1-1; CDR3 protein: CASSQRTGWNTEAFF
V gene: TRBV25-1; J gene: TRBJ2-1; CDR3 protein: CASSLSLAGGDVQFF
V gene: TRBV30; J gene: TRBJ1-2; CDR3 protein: CAWKQGPSYGYTF
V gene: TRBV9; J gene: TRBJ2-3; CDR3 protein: CASTTLAGPTDTQYF
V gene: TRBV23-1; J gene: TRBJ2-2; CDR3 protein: CASSQSLASLNTGELFF
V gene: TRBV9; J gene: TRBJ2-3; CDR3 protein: CASSLGVSTDTQYF
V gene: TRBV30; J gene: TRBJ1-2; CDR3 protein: CAWSGGLDFRYGYTF
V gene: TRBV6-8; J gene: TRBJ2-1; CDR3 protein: CASSYSGGLAGVNEQFF
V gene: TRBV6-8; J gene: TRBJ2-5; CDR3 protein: CASSHGLPSEAQYF
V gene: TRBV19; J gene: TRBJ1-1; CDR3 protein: CASSPRDRGGNTEAFF
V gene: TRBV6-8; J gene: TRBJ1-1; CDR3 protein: CASGTEINTEAFF
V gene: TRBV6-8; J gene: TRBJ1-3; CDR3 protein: CASRRTGGAGNTIYF
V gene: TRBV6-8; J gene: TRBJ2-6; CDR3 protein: CASSYSESISGANVLTF
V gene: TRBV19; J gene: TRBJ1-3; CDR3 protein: CASSKGQGAYGNTIYF
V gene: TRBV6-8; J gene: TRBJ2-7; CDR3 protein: CAIKTQGGEQYF
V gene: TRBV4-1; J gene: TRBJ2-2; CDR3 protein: CASSRDYIGAANTGELFF
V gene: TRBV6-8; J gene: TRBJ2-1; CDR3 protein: CASRKLDPPGNEQFF
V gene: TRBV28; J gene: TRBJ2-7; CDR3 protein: CASSLLTGGISYEQYF
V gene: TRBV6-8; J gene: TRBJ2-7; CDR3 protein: CASSYSIGPGLSGSYEQYF
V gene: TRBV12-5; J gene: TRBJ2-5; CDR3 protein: CASTEAEGETQYF
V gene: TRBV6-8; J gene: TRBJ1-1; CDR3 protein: CASSYSTVGGSAEAFF
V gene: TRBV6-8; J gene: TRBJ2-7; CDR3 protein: CASTSGPTVLNYDEQYF
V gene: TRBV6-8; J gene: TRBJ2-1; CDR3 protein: CASRPGLAGVNEQFF
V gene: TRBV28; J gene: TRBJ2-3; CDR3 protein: CASSLGFSSTDTQYF
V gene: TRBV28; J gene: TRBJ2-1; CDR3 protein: CASSRRLVNYNEQFF
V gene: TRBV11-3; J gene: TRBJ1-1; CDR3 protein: CASIPDRWNTEAFF
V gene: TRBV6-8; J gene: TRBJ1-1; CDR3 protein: CAISRQENTEAFF
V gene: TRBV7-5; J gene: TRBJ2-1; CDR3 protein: CASSLETSGTRGEQFF